This TCR beta chain was sequenced in a study of T cell repertoires in cytomegalovirus infection. Study background: Alongside well-studied HLA-B-restricted CMV epitopes, recently identified HLA-C-restricted CMV epitopes were also used. Carrying CMV and the relevant HLA type showed in public TCR beta signatures. Study-level points and caveats: Based on cumulative public TCR beta family frequency, carriers of CMV plus the relevant HLA were identified. In two of eight donors, the top clonotype was HLA-C-restricted CMV-specific.

This CDR3 has 18 residues. V was clipped by 4 bases and J by 7 bases; unmatched bases: 18. Germline loops: CDR1 MNHEY, CDR2 SVGAGI. TCRdb passed the reads through MiXCR, listing each CDR3 protein once. The sample yields hundreds of thousands of distinct CDR3 sequences, roughly 46% seen once. This clonotype was seen a single time. The target antigen is unknown. This sample comprised cultured PBMCs, obtained from culture after CMV antigen stimulation. This sequence joins TRBV6-5 and TRBJ2-7, with TRBD2 matching over 11 bases. This receptor was identified in a human donor in good health (CMV status not recorded). Some clones in this sample may be carry-over from other donors' samples. As DNA, the CDR3 is TGTGCCAGCAGTTCCCGATACGATTTAGCGGGAGGGCCTCGGGAGCAGTACTTC. Residues: CASSSRYDLAGGPREQYF.